Reported below is one TCR beta chain. The CDR3 consists of 13 residues. The germline V and J ends were trimmed by 2 bases and 5 bases, with 7 bases remaining between them. This sample was included in a study of blood T cell repertoires in COVID-19. Study-level information: From the United States, Italy and Spain came samples of acute and convalescent COVID-19. Sample material is recorded as cDNA or gDNA derived from T cells, B-cell-depleted T cells, or PBMCs.

Original processing notes: Amplification of reference gene primers was used by the study to estimate nucleated cell counts. Sequencing used immunoSEQ multiplex PCR; TCRdb keeps in-frame clones, though not all of them. V, J and clone size derive from that table, while D and trimming were established from the DNA sequence. This repertoire shows some 220,000 clones, 65% to 90% found once; its top ten account for more than 9%. Sequences were obtained from peripheral blood. This clonotype was obtained from a man aged 45-65 years with active or convalescent COVID-19. This sequence joins TRBV12-3 or TRBV12-4 and TRBJ1-5; possibly TRBD1 for D (6 bases). CDR3 residues: CASSLQGYQPQHF. In DNA form, the CDR3 reads TGTGCCAGCAGTTTACAGGGGTATCAGCCCCAGCATTTT.